Listed below are T cell receptor beta chains from one sample, sequenced in a study of T cells in Graves' hyperthyroidism and ophthalmopathy. TCRdb reanalysed the multiplex PCR reads using MiXCR and keeps one entry per CDR3 protein. The sample holds about 200,000 distinct CDR3 sequences, 17% seen once. The sample taken for sequencing was blood. These receptors all stem from a woman between 45 and 65 years old with Graves' hyperthyroidism. Both conserved end residues are part of each CDR3. Each record gives: D gene, V gene, J gene, clone size, CDR3 protein, CDR3 DNA. A D gene is named only where the DNA matches it firmly. The size of a clone is reported for some rows only, either as once, few or many, or as a class for expanded clones.

d_gene: -; v_gene: TRBV19; j_gene: TRBJ1-2; abundance: few; CDR3aa: CASTRTRTDGDYGYTF; CDR3nt: TGTGCCAGTACCCGGACTCGGACAGACGGAGACTATGGCTACACCTTC
d_gene: TRBD1; v_gene: TRBV5-1; j_gene: TRBJ2-6; abundance: -; CDR3aa: CASSLADRAGANVLTF; CDR3nt: TGCGCCAGCAGCTTAGCAGACAGGGCCGGGGCCAACGTCCTGACTTTC
d_gene: -; v_gene: TRBV20-1; j_gene: TRBJ1-5; abundance: -; CDR3aa: CSARRWGPGNQPQHF; CDR3nt: TGCAGTGCTAGAAGATGGGGGCCGGGCAATCAGCCCCAGCATTTT
d_gene: -; v_gene: TRBV14; j_gene: TRBJ2-7; abundance: -; CDR3aa: CASSQGNPSYEQYF; CDR3nt: TGTGCCAGCAGCCAAGGAAATCCATCCTACGAGCAGTACTTC
d_gene: -; v_gene: TRBV6-1; j_gene: TRBJ2-1; abundance: many; CDR3aa: CASSYGGPYNEQFF; CDR3nt: TGTGCCAGCAGTTATGGGGGCCCTTACAATGAGCAGTTCTTC
d_gene: -; v_gene: TRBV7-8; j_gene: TRBJ1-1; abundance: -; CDR3aa: CASSSSENTEAFF; CDR3nt: TGTGCCAGCAGCTCCTCAGAGAACACTGAAGCTTTCTTT
d_gene: -; v_gene: TRBV3-1; j_gene: TRBJ1-2; abundance: many; CDR3aa: CASSQTGLGGYTF; CDR3nt: TGTGCCAGCAGCCAAACAGGGTTAGGTGGCTACACCTTC
d_gene: -; v_gene: TRBV29-1; j_gene: TRBJ1-1; abundance: many; CDR3aa: CSVEDQSGADTEAFF; CDR3nt: TGCAGCGTTGAAGATCAATCGGGGGCGGACACTGAAGCTTTCTTT
d_gene: TRBD2; v_gene: TRBV5-6; j_gene: TRBJ2-1; abundance: -; CDR3aa: CASSFRTSGRAWYNEQFF; CDR3nt: TGTGCCAGCAGCTTCCGTACTAGCGGGAGGGCCTGGTACAATGAGCAGTTCTTC
d_gene: TRBD2; v_gene: TRBV27; j_gene: TRBJ2-7; abundance: few; CDR3aa: CASTPRGSGTSYEQYF; CDR3nt: TGTGCCAGCACCCCCCGGGGTAGCGGGACCTCCTACGAGCAGTACTTC
d_gene: TRBD1; v_gene: TRBV7-9; j_gene: TRBJ2-1; abundance: -; CDR3aa: CASSPTGSEQFF; CDR3nt: TGTGCCAGCAGCCCGACAGGGAGCGAGCAGTTCTTC
d_gene: TRBD2; v_gene: TRBV10-3; j_gene: TRBJ2-7; abundance: few; CDR3aa: CAISEREALTYEQYF; CDR3nt: TGTGCCATCAGTGAGCGGGAGGCGTTAACCTACGAGCAGTACTTC
d_gene: -; v_gene: TRBV20-1; j_gene: TRBJ2-1; abundance: -; CDR3aa: CSASREGNYNEQFF; CDR3nt: TGCAGTGCTAGTCGAGAGGGGAATTACAATGAGCAGTTCTTC
d_gene: TRBD2; v_gene: TRBV19; j_gene: TRBJ2-2; abundance: -; CDR3aa: CASSMDPGGHSLNTGELFF; CDR3nt: TGTGCCAGTAGTATGGACCCGGGAGGCCATTCCTTGAACACCGGGGAGCTGTTTTTT
d_gene: -; v_gene: TRBV7-2; j_gene: TRBJ2-7; abundance: few; CDR3aa: CASSLLSQHHEQYF; CDR3nt: TGTGCCAGCAGCTTATTAAGTCAGCACCACGAGCAGTACTTC
d_gene: -; v_gene: TRBV6-5; j_gene: TRBJ1-2; abundance: many; CDR3aa: CASSSSGYGYTF; CDR3nt: TGTGCCAGCAGTTCCTCAGGTTATGGCTACACCTTC
d_gene: TRBD2; v_gene: TRBV28; j_gene: TRBJ2-1; abundance: -; CDR3aa: CASSLIRGGVLAANEQFF; CDR3nt: TGTGCCAGCAGTTTAATTAGGGGAGGGGTTCTAGCGGCAAATGAGCAGTTCTTC
d_gene: TRBD1; v_gene: TRBV5-1; j_gene: TRBJ1-4; abundance: many; CDR3aa: CASSSWTGGEKLFF; CDR3nt: TGCGCCAGCAGCTCCTGGACAGGGGGCGAAAAACTGTTTTTT
d_gene: TRBD2; v_gene: TRBV28; j_gene: TRBJ2-1; abundance: once; CDR3aa: CASRKTSGSISYNEQFF; CDR3nt: TGTGCCAGCAGAAAAACTAGCGGGAGTATCTCCTACAATGAGCAGTTCTTC
d_gene: TRBD1; v_gene: TRBV30; j_gene: TRBJ1-1; abundance: many; CDR3aa: CAWGQVNTEAFF; CDR3nt: TGTGCCTGGGGACAGGTGAACACTGAAGCTTTCTTT
d_gene: -; v_gene: TRBV30; j_gene: TRBJ2-1; abundance: few; CDR3aa: CAWSGLYEQFF; CDR3nt: TGTGCCTGGAGTGGATTGTACGAGCAGTTCTTC
d_gene: -; v_gene: TRBV28; j_gene: TRBJ1-1; abundance: many; CDR3aa: CASSFGTIEAFF; CDR3nt: TGTGCCAGCAGTTTTGGGACAATTGAAGCTTTCTTT
d_gene: TRBD1; v_gene: TRBV19; j_gene: TRBJ2-3; abundance: -; CDR3aa: CASSIRTGMPDTQYF; CDR3nt: TGTGCCAGTAGTATAAGGACAGGGATGCCAGATACGCAGTATTTT
d_gene: -; v_gene: TRBV10-1; j_gene: TRBJ2-5; abundance: few; CDR3aa: CASSESATPETQYF; CDR3nt: TGCGCCAGCAGTGAGTCCGCAACCCCAGAGACCCAGTACTTC
d_gene: -; v_gene: TRBV7-6; j_gene: TRBJ2-7; abundance: many; CDR3aa: CASSSRLGQGENEQYF; CDR3nt: TGTGCCAGCAGCTCCCGCTTAGGGCAGGGAGAGAACGAGCAGTACTTC
d_gene: -; v_gene: TRBV20-1; j_gene: TRBJ2-1; abundance: few; CDR3aa: CSASSGRLPNEQFF; CDR3nt: TGCAGTGCTAGTAGCGGAAGGCTCCCCAATGAGCAGTTCTTC
d_gene: -; v_gene: TRBV5-1; j_gene: TRBJ1-4; abundance: many; CDR3aa: CASSFSGSQNEKLFF; CDR3nt: TGCGCCAGCAGCTTCTCCGGGTCACAAAATGAAAAACTGTTTTTT
d_gene: TRBD1; v_gene: TRBV28; j_gene: TRBJ1-5; abundance: -; CDR3aa: CASRSSGTGYNQPQHF; CDR3nt: TGTGCCAGCAGGAGCTCTGGGACAGGGTATAATCAGCCCCAGCATTTT
d_gene: TRBD1; v_gene: TRBV30; j_gene: TRBJ1-5; abundance: -; CDR3aa: CAWSTGQGVGNQPQHF; CDR3nt: TGTGCCTGGAGTACTGGCCAGGGGGTTGGCAATCAGCCCCAGCATTTT
d_gene: TRBD2; v_gene: TRBV7-6; j_gene: TRBJ2-3; abundance: many; CDR3aa: CASSYDSGSDTQYF; CDR3nt: TGTGCCAGCAGCTACGATAGCGGGAGTGATACGCAGTATTTT
d_gene: -; v_gene: TRBV24-1; j_gene: TRBJ2-5; abundance: -; CDR3aa: CATGDGSGRTQYF; CDR3nt: TGTGCCACCGGGGACGGCAGTGGAAGGACCCAGTACTTC
d_gene: -; v_gene: TRBV6-1; j_gene: TRBJ1-1; abundance: few; CDR3aa: CAFREGRSTEAFF; CDR3nt: TGTGCTTTTCGGGAGGGTAGGAGCACTGAAGCTTTCTTT
d_gene: -; v_gene: TRBV6-1; j_gene: TRBJ2-2; abundance: -; CDR3aa: CASKPLLSTGELFF; CDR3nt: TGTGCCAGCAAACCTCTCCTTTCAACCGGGGAGCTGTTTTTT
d_gene: -; v_gene: TRBV28; j_gene: TRBJ1-2; abundance: many; CDR3aa: CASSRTGTEGGYTF; CDR3nt: TGTGCCAGCAGCCGTACCGGGACTGAAGGAGGCTACACCTTC
d_gene: TRBD1; v_gene: TRBV5-1; j_gene: TRBJ1-1; abundance: -; CDR3aa: CASRTGTTRNTEAFF; CDR3nt: TGCGCCAGCAGGACAGGGACAACCAGGAACACTGAAGCTTTCTTT
d_gene: TRBD2; v_gene: TRBV7-2; j_gene: TRBJ2-1; abundance: many; CDR3aa: CASSSEWGGNEQFF; CDR3nt: TGTGCCAGCAGCTCTGAGTGGGGGGGCAATGAGCAGTTCTTC
d_gene: TRBD2; v_gene: TRBV29-1; j_gene: TRBJ2-1; abundance: many; CDR3aa: CSVTGLAGGPGYNEQFF; CDR3nt: TGCAGCGTAACGGGACTAGCGGGAGGGCCTGGATACAATGAGCAGTTCTTC
d_gene: -; v_gene: TRBV7-3; j_gene: TRBJ2-5; abundance: -; CDR3aa: CASSLNVGETQYF; CDR3nt: TGTGCCAGCAGCTTAAATGTGGGGGAGACCCAGTACTTC
d_gene: -; v_gene: TRBV6-1; j_gene: TRBJ2-7; abundance: many; CDR3aa: CASTPLAASSYEQYF; CDR3nt: TGTGCCAGCACCCCCTTGGCGGCGAGCTCCTACGAGCAGTACTTC
d_gene: -; v_gene: TRBV20-1; j_gene: TRBJ1-2; abundance: many; CDR3aa: CSQGWGNYGYTF; CDR3nt: TGCAGTCAGGGGTGGGGAAACTATGGCTACACCTTC
d_gene: TRBD1; v_gene: TRBV29-1; j_gene: TRBJ1-4; abundance: -; CDR3aa: CSGRTGGEKLFF; CDR3nt: TGCAGCGGACGGACAGGGGGAGAAAAACTGTTTTTT
d_gene: -; v_gene: TRBV11-1; j_gene: TRBJ2-1; abundance: few; CDR3aa: CASSFLGARTNSYNEQFF; CDR3nt: TGTGCCAGCAGCTTTTTGGGGGCTCGCACCAATTCCTACAATGAGCAGTTCTTC
d_gene: -; v_gene: TRBV6-1; j_gene: TRBJ2-7; abundance: many; CDR3aa: CASSLGAGFPYEQYF; CDR3nt: TGTGCCAGCAGTCTGGGCGCGGGATTTCCCTACGAGCAGTACTTC
d_gene: TRBD1; v_gene: TRBV12-5; j_gene: TRBJ1-3; abundance: -; CDR3aa: CASGEGQGTRNTIYF; CDR3nt: TGTGCTAGTGGTGAAGGACAGGGTACGAGGAACACCATATATTTT
d_gene: -; v_gene: TRBV29-1; j_gene: TRBJ2-7; abundance: -; CDR3aa: CSVENGLSYEQYF; CDR3nt: TGCAGCGTTGAGAATGGCCTCTCCTACGAGCAGTACTTC
d_gene: -; v_gene: TRBV5-1; j_gene: TRBJ2-2; abundance: -; CDR3aa: CASSRAQPGQASGTGELFF; CDR3nt: TGCGCCAGCAGCCGGGCGCAACCGGGACAAGCCTCGGGTACCGGGGAGCTGTTTTTT
d_gene: -; v_gene: TRBV29-1; j_gene: TRBJ1-1; abundance: few; CDR3aa: CSASLGGEAFF; CDR3nt: TGCAGCGCATCACTTGGGGGAGAAGCTTTCTTT
d_gene: -; v_gene: TRBV13; j_gene: TRBJ2-7; abundance: many; CDR3aa: CASSPTGGQKIEQYF; CDR3nt: TGTGCCAGCAGCCCCACGGGCGGACAGAAAATAGAGCAGTACTTC